The 22 T cell receptor beta chains below were found in one sample sequenced in a study of shared clonotypes between healthy human individuals. In the naive CD8 group, cells lacked CD45RO and were positively selected for CCR7, so terminally differentiated effector memory CD45RA+ cells were left out. Assay used: immunoSEQ multiplex PCR; TCRdb lists only in-frame clones, some missing. The sample shows 1.5 million to 2.5 million clones, less than 95% of them seen only once. Sequencing was done on a sample of naive CD8+ T cells sorted from blood. The receptors were gathered from a man younger than 35 in good health.

The chain recombines TRBV11-2 with TRBJ1-5; D remains ambiguous. The ends were cut back, 1 base at V and 10 bases at J, with 11 bases in the middle. The CDR3 length is 13 residues. CDR1 is SGHAT, CDR2 FQNNGV, per germline. CDR3 sequence (DNA): TGTGCCAGCAGCTTAGCCCCGTCGCAACCCCAGCATTTT. It is translated as CASSLAPSQPQHF.

The J gene is TRBJ2-7, the V gene TRBV25-1; 8 bases match TRBD1. Germline trimming cut 3 bases from V and 1 base from J; bases unmatched to any gene: 2. The CDR3 has 14 amino acids. Germline V gene data show CDR1 as MGHDK and CDR2 as SYGVNS. CDR3 in DNA: TGTGCCAGCAGTGACAGGACAGGGTCCTACGAGCAGTACTTC. Protein product: CASSDRTGSYEQYF.

This chain uses TRBV28 with TRBJ1-1, with D hard to call. Germline V gene sequence: CDR1 MDHEN, CDR2 SYDVKM. The length of the CDR3 is 14 residues. V was trimmed by 4 bases and J by 7 bases, leaving 16 bases between them. In DNA form, the CDR3 reads TGTGCCAGCAGTTCCACCCGGGAAGAAGGTGAAGCTTTCTTT. As protein: CASSSTREEGEAFF.

This clone was counted a single time. The chain carries TRBV11-2 and TRBJ2-7; TRBD1 might be the D (6 bases). CDR1 SGHAT and CDR2 FQNNGV come from the germline V gene. The CDR3 sequence is 17 residues long. V was trimmed by 5 bases and J by 6 bases, leaving 26 bases between them. CDR3 in amino acids: CASSTEQGSGLLGEQYF. The CDR3 DNA reads TGTGCCAGCAGCACGGAACAGGGATCAGGATTGCTAGGCGAGCAGTACTTC.

The chain is built from TRBV11-2 and TRBJ2-5; D call uncertain. The CDR3 extends over 14 amino acids. V lost 0 bases, J lost 11 bases, and 16 bases lay in between. Germline CDR1 is SGHAT and CDR2 is FQNNGV. The CDR3 DNA reads as TGTGCCAGCAGCTTAGATGCCCACAGTTTAGAGCAGTACTTC. Its protein is CASSLDAHSLEQYF.

The chain links TRBV4-1 to TRBJ1-2; maybe TRBD1 (6 bases). V gave up 1 base and J gave up 0 bases, with 12 bases separating them. The CDR3 runs 16 residues. Germline CDR1 MGHRA, CDR2 YSYEKL. CDR3 in DNA: TGCGCCAGCAGCCAAGCCCCACAGGGAGCTAACTATGGCTACACCTTC. It codes for CASSQAPQGANYGYTF.

CDR3 region: CASSPRGVTGELFF. The CDR3 DNA reads as TGTGCCAGCAGTCCACGGGGGGTTACCGGGGAGCTGTTTTTT. V is TRBV6-6 and J is TRBJ2-2; TRBD2 matches at 7 bases. The length of the CDR3 is 14 residues. Germline CDR1 MNHNY, CDR2 SVGAGI (reference sequence). The ends lost 5 bases at V and 5 bases at J; junction bases unmatched: 5.

V usage is TRBV7-8 and J usage is TRBJ2-2; 9 bases map to TRBD1. CDR3 length equals 18 residues. CDR1 and CDR2 (germline): SGHVS, FQNEAQ. Trimming removed 5 bases from V and 0 bases from J; junction bases left unmatched: 10. The chain's CDR3 is CASSRGTGRSANTGELFF. CDR3 bases: TGTGCCAGCAGCAGGGGGACAGGGCGGTCAGCGAACACCGGGGAGCTGTTTTTT. The complete variable domain, with remaining parts taken from reference TRBV7-8 and TRBJ2-2, reads GAGVSQSPRYKVAKRGQDVALRCDPISGHVSLFWYQQALGQGPEFLTYFQNEAQLDKSGLPSDRFFAERPEGSVSTLKIQRTQQEDSAVYLCASSRGTGRSANTGELFFGEGSRLTVL.

The chain uses TRBV11-2 and TRBJ1-2; TRBD1 matches at 8 bases. V lost 1 base to trimming and J lost 3 bases; unmatched junction nucleotides: 4. The CDR3 has 15 amino acids. Germline V lookup: CDR1 SGHAT, CDR2 FQNNGV. The chain's CDR3 is CASSLGWGQDYGYTF. The CDR3 nucleotides are TGTGCCAGCAGCTTAGGATGGGGACAGGACTATGGCTACACCTTC.

The rearrangement uses TRBV5-1 and TRBJ2-1; D may match TRBD1 or TRBD2 (5 bases each). The CDR3 has 16 amino acids. From germline, CDR1 is SGHRS and CDR2 YFSETQ. Trimming pared 4 bases from V and 9 bases from J, leaving 23 bases between. The chain's CDR3 is CASSPTLTPGTREQFF. In nucleotides, the CDR3 is TGCGCCAGCAGCCCAACCCTGACCCCCGGGACGCGTGAGCAGTTCTTC.

This rearrangement joins TRBV6-6 to TRBJ2-7, with 8 bases identical to TRBD1. Trimming at V came to 8 bases and at J to 4 bases, leaving 4 bases not matched to a gene. The CDR3 spans 12 residues. Germline CDR1 is MNHNY and CDR2 is SVGAGI (reference sequence). The CDR3 is CASRQGSYEQYF. DNA of the CDR3: TGTGCCAGCCGACAGGGGAGTTACGAGCAGTACTTC.

The rearrangement links TRBV4-1 to TRBJ1-4, with D possibly matching TRBD1 (5 bases). CDR3 length: 18 amino acids. The V and J ends lost 0 bases and 0 bases respectively, with 14 bases between them. Germline-derived CDR1 and CDR2 are MGHRA and YSYEKL. This CDR3 is CASSQEQGDRATNEKLFF. The CDR3 DNA sequence: TGCGCCAGCAGCCAAGAGCAAGGGGATCGGGCAACTAATGAAAAACTGTTTTTT.

The gene calls are TRBV9 and TRBJ2-1; D call uncertain. V lost 2 bases and J lost 3, with 12 bases in between. CDR3 length: 15 amino acids. In germline, CDR1 is SGDLS, CDR2 YYNGEE. The CDR3 coding sequence is TGTGCCAGCAGCGTGATGGGAAGCAACTACAATGAGCAGTTCTTC. Its protein is CASSVMGSNYNEQFF.

The CDR3, as DNA: TGCGCCAGCAGCTTAACAGGGCTCGGGACTAGCACTGACTACGAGCAGTACTTC. It encodes CASSLTGLGTSTDYEQYF. This chain connects TRBV5-1 to TRBJ2-7; TRBD2 agrees at 9 bases. The V gene's germline CDR1 is SGHRS and CDR2 YFSETQ. The CDR3 runs to 18 residues. Trimming at V came to 2 bases and at J to 3 bases, leaving 15 bases not matched to a gene.

Remarks on this clone: This CDR3 is also generated by other DNA sequences in the sample. The chain is built from TRBV9 and TRBJ2-5; unclear D gene. V was cut by 0 bases and J by 0 bases, with 9 bases left in between. Per germline, CDR1 SGDLS and CDR2 YYNGEE. The CDR3 totals 15 residues. In DNA, the CDR3 is TGTGCCAGCAGCGTAGGAGGCCAGAACCAAGAGACCCAGTACTTC. It specifies CASSVGGQNQETQYF. Filled out from reference TRBV9 and TRBJ2-5, the complete variable domain reads DSGVTQTPKHLITATGQRVTLRCSPRSGDLSVYWYQQSLDQGLQFLIQYYNGEERAKGNILERFSAQQFPDLHSELNLSSLELGDSALYFCASSVGGQNQETQYFGPGTRLLVL.

This chain uses TRBV2 with TRBJ2-4; D may be TRBD1 or TRBD2 (5 bases each). This CDR3 contains 15 residues. Germline values: CDR1 SNHLY, CDR2 FYNNEI. V was trimmed by 4 bases and J by 3 bases, leaving 13 bases between them. CDR3 DNA: TGTGCCAGCAGTGGGGACGAGGACGGCAAAAACATTCAGTACTTC. Protein sequence: CASSGDEDGKNIQYF.

This sequence joins TRBV7-9 and TRBJ2-2, with 9 positions matching TRBD1. The V and J ends lost 0 bases and 7 bases, in that order; junction bases with no gene match: 6. Germline lookup yields CDR1 SEHNR and CDR2 FQNEAQ (reference sequence). The CDR3 length is 16 residues. This CDR3 is CASSLAGQGGVGELFF. In nucleotides, the CDR3 is TGTGCCAGCAGCTTAGCGGGACAGGGCGGCGTCGGGGAGCTGTTTTTT.

This chain connects TRBV6-1 to TRBJ2-2, with TRBD2 identical over 12 bases. The CDR3 covers 14 residues. The J segment lost 7 bases and the V segment lost 8 bases, leaving 5 bases of the junction unmatched. In germline, CDR1 is MNHNS, CDR2 SASEGT. The CDR3 loop reads CASSSGGAIGELFF. CDR3 coding DNA: TGTGCCAGCTCTAGCGGGGGGGCAATCGGGGAGCTGTTTTTT.

The chain is built from TRBV9 and TRBJ2-1; 9 nucleotides align to TRBD1. V lost 4 bases to trimming and J lost 9 bases; unmatched junction nucleotides: 11. Germline V gives CDR1 SGDLS, CDR2 YYNGEE. The CDR3 is made up of 15 amino acids. The CDR3 loop is CASSQQGAPSPEQFF. The CDR3 DNA is TGTGCCAGCAGCCAACAGGGGGCACCGTCCCCTGAGCAGTTCTTC.

The genes are TRBV19 and TRBJ1-1, with 10 bases identical to TRBD1. The CDR3 totals 13 residues. V lost 4 bases to trimming and J lost 7 bases; unmatched junction nucleotides: 3. The germline CDR1 and CDR2 sequences are LNHDA and SQIVND (reference sequence). Here the CDR3 reads CASSTGQGVEAFF. The CDR3, as DNA: TGTGCCAGTAGTACCGGACAGGGGGTTGAAGCTTTCTTT. Variable domain in full (rest from reference TRBV19 and TRBJ1-1): DGGITQSPKYLFRKEGQNVTLSCEQNLNHDAMYWYRQDPGQGLRLIYYSQIVNDFQKGDIAEGYSVSREKKESFPLTVTSAQKNPTAFYLCASSTGQGVEAFFGQGTRLTVV.

V gene TRBV5-8 combines with J gene TRBJ1-1, with 9 bases that match TRBD1. Trimming cost V 4 bases and J 7 bases; bases outside gene matches: 8. Germline V gene lookup returns CDR1 SGHTS and CDR2 YDEGEE. This CDR3 has 14 residues. In DNA, the CDR3 is TGTGCCAGCAGCCCCCGACAGGGGGTCAGTGAAGCTTTCTTT. It encodes CASSPRQGVSEAFF.

This clone was detected only a few times. The J gene is TRBJ2-7, the V gene TRBV7-8; D remains unclear. Trimming took 4 bases from V and 6 from J, leaving 4 bases between them. This CDR3 region has 10 residues. CDR1 is SGHVS and CDR2 is FQNEAQ in the germline V gene. CDR3 sequence (DNA): TGTGCCAGCAGCTCAGGCGAGCAGTACTTC. As protein: CASSSGEQYF. Full variable domain (missing parts from reference TRBV7-8 and TRBJ2-7): GAGVSQSPRYKVAKRGQDVALRCDPISGHVSLFWYQQALGQGPEFLTYFQNEAQLDKSGLPSDRFFAERPEGSVSTLKIQRTQQEDSAVYLCASSSGEQYFGPGTRLTVT.